This passage covers 24 T cell receptor beta chains from one sample sequenced in a study of cytomegalovirus exposure and HLA in healthy donors. Produced via immunoSEQ multiplex PCR; TCRdb's table is partial and in-frame only. Of fewer than 120,000 clones in the sample, around 87% were seen once. Sequences were obtained from PBMCs. These receptors were obtained from a woman in her 30s in good health and CMV-seropositive.

This clone showed up just a few times. The chain recombines TRBV7-2 with TRBJ2-7, with D possibly matching TRBD2 (6 bases). V lost 3 bases and J lost 6, with 15 bases in between. The CDR3 sequence is 14 residues long. Germline V gene sequence: CDR1 SGHTA, CDR2 FQGNSA. DNA of the CDR3: TGTGCCAGCAGCTTCGGGAGCTGGGCGGGCGAGCAGTACTTC. It encodes CASSFGSWAGEQYF.

The CDR3 here is CASSLGYRGTSSYNEQFF. The CDR3 DNA reads TGTGCCAGCAGCTTAGGTTACAGGGGGACGAGCTCCTACAATGAGCAGTTCTTC. The genes are TRBV7-2 and TRBJ2-1, with 8 bases that match TRBD1. J lost 0 bases, V lost 1 base, and 8 bases had no gene match. Germline V gives CDR1 SGHTA, CDR2 FQGNSA. The CDR3 consists of 18 residues.

The CDR3 DNA is TGTGCCAGCAGCCCGAAGACTAGCGGGGACCGTGAGCAGTTCTTC. Protein: CASSPKTSGDREQFF. The chain combines TRBV7-2 with TRBJ2-1, with 11 bases matching TRBD2. The germline V gene has CDR1 SGHTA and CDR2 FQGNSA. J lost 9 bases, V lost 5 bases, and 9 bases had no gene match. The CDR3 has 15 amino acids. The whole variable domain, filled in from reference TRBV7-2 and TRBJ2-1, reads GAGVSQSPSNKVTEKGKDVELRCDPISGHTALYWYRQSLGQGLEFLIYFQGNSAPDKSGLPSDRFSAERTGGSVSTLTIQRTQQEDSAVYLCASSPKTSGDREQFFGPGTRLTVL.

The genes are TRBV9 and TRBJ2-7; TRBD2 agrees at 10 bases. Losses at the gene ends were 0 bases for V and 4 bases for J; bases not matched to a gene: 7. Germline V gene data show CDR1 as SGDLS and CDR2 as YYNGEE. CDR3 length: 16 residues. Here the CDR3 DNA reads TGTGCCAGCAGCGTAGGGGCTAGCGGGGGTATTTACGAGCAGTACTTC. Translating it yields CASSVGASGGIYEQYF.

This clone was seen a few times. The CDR3 coding sequence is TGTGCCAGCAGTGGGCTGAGAAATGGCTACACCTTC. Protein: CASSGLRNGYTF. The chain combines TRBV5-6 with TRBJ1-2; D gene ambiguous. Trimming shortened V by 5 bases and J by 6 bases, and 11 bases separated the two germline ends. Germline lookup yields CDR1 SGHDT and CDR2 YYEEEE. The CDR3 sequence is 12 residues long.

A note on this clone: Other DNA sequences in this specimen translate into the identical CDR3. V is TRBV11-2 and J is TRBJ2-7, with D possibly TRBD1 on 5 matching bases. V was shortened by 3 bases and J by 4 bases, with 10 bases between the two germline ends. Germline assignment: CDR1 SGHAT and CDR2 FQNNGV. The CDR3 totals 13 residues. DNA of the CDR3: TGTGCCAGCAGCTTTGGGCAGGGATACGAGCAGTACTTC. This codes for CASSFGQGYEQYF. Filled out from reference TRBV11-2 and TRBJ2-7, the complete variable domain reads EAGVAQSPRYKIIEKRQSVAFWCNPISGHATLYWYQQILGQGPKLLIQFQNNGVVDDSQLPKDRFSAERLKGVDSTLKIQPAKLEDSAVYLCASSFGQGYEQYFGPGTRLTVT.

The rearrangement uses TRBV6-5 and TRBJ2-7; 12 positions agree with TRBD2. The CDR3 extends over 15 amino acids. V dropped 6 bases and J dropped 4; count of bases not matched to a gene: 7. Germline V lookup: CDR1 MNHEY, CDR2 SVGAGI. This chain's CDR3 is CASRPTSGRRYEQYF. As DNA, the CDR3 is TGTGCCAGCAGGCCGACTAGCGGGAGAAGGTACGAGCAGTACTTC.

The chain joins TRBV5-5 to TRBJ1-1; tentatively, D is TRBD1 (6 bases). Between the trimmed V and J ends, which lost 3 bases and 0 bases, there was a span of 12 bases. The CDR3 contains 15 residues. CDR1 SGHKS and CDR2 YYEKEE come from the germline V gene (reference sequence). In DNA form, the CDR3 reads TGTGCCAGCAGCTCACCGACAGGTATGAACACTGAAGCTTTCTTT. It codes for CASSSPTGMNTEAFF.

This clone was observed a single time. V usage is TRBV27 and J usage is TRBJ2-1; 10 bases fit TRBD2. This CDR3 region has 15 residues. V dropped 5 bases and J dropped 2; count of bases not matched to a gene: 3. The germline V gene has CDR1 MNHEY and CDR2 SMNVEV (reference sequence). CDR3 in amino acids: CASSPLAGAYNEQFF. As DNA, the CDR3 is TGTGCCAGCAGTCCCCTAGCGGGAGCCTACAATGAGCAGTTCTTC.

CDR3 sequence reads: CASSTPTSGETQYF. For the CDR3, the DNA is TGTGCCAGCAGCACTCCGACTAGCGGGGAGACCCAGTACTTC. The gene calls are TRBV5-6 and TRBJ2-5, with 10 bases matching TRBD2. Germline CDR1 and CDR2: SGHDT and YYEEEE. The CDR3 is 14 residues long. V lost 4 bases to trimming and J lost 5 bases; unmatched junction nucleotides: 5.

V gene TRBV5-4 combines with J gene TRBJ1-1; D unresolved. Trimming took 0 bases from V and 0 from J, leaving 9 bases between them. Germline CDR1 reads SGHNT; CDR2 reads YYREEE (reference sequence). This CDR3 spans 15 amino acids. CDR3 loop: CASSLDGLMNTEAFF. The CDR3 DNA sequence: TGTGCCAGCAGCTTGGATGGACTAATGAACACTGAAGCTTTCTTT.

CDR3: CSVIEYNEQFF. The CDR3 DNA reads as TGCAGCGTTATCGAGTACAATGAGCAGTTCTTC. The gene calls are TRBV29-1 and TRBJ2-1; D call uncertain. Trimming removed 5 bases at V and 4 bases at J, with 6 bases between. Germline V gives CDR1 SQVTM, CDR2 ANQGSEA. This CDR3 region has 11 residues.

The rearrangement uses TRBV7-6 and TRBJ2-7; 9 bases are shared with TRBD2. V gave up 6 bases and J gave up 2 bases; unmatched junction bases: 17. The CDR3 has 18 amino acids. The V gene's germline CDR1 is SGHVS and CDR2 FNYEAQ. The CDR3 coding sequence is TGTGCCAGCAGTATGGGAGGCGGGGGGGCCATATTTCCCTACGAGCAGTACTTC. Translation gives CASSMGGGGAIFPYEQYF.

This clone appeared once. The genes are TRBV19 and TRBJ2-7; 11 bases match TRBD1. The trim removed 4 bases at V and 2 bases at J, leaving 4 bases unmatched. The CDR3 is made up of 15 amino acids. Germline V CDR1 and CDR2: LNHDA, SQIVND (reference sequence). DNA for the CDR3: TGTGCCAGTAGTACCGGGACAGGGGGAGCCTACGAGCAGTACTTC. The encoded protein is CASSTGTGGAYEQYF.

The V and J genes are TRBV5-1 and TRBJ2-5, with D possibly TRBD2 on 6 matching bases. Germline CDR1 reads SGHRS; CDR2 reads YFSETQ. V lost 5 bases to trimming and J lost 6 bases, with 17 bases between them. This CDR3 spans 14 amino acids. CDR3 protein: CASRPTRSEQTQYF. The CDR3 nucleotides read TGCGCCAGCAGGCCGACTAGATCCGAGCAGACCCAGTACTTC.

This clone was observed a handful of times. The DNA for the CDR3 is TGTGCCAGCAGCCAAGAGGGGGGTGGGAGGTACGAGCAGTACTTC. It is translated as CASSQEGGGRYEQYF. The chain recombines TRBV4-2 with TRBJ2-7; D may be TRBD2 (6 bases). This CDR3 is built from 15 residues. Germline assignment: CDR1 LGHNA and CDR2 YNFKEQ. Trimming shortened V by 0 bases and J by 4 bases, and 13 bases separated the two germline ends.

The sample holds a few counts of this clone. The CDR3 DNA reads as TGTGCCAGCAGTTACCTAGACCGCTACGAGCAGTACTTC. It translates to CASSYLDRYEQYF. V is TRBV6-5 and J is TRBJ2-7, with D hard to call. Germline CDR1 and CDR2: MNHEY and SVGAGI. This CDR3 region has 13 residues. Trimming pared 2 bases from V and 3 bases from J, leaving 8 bases between.

This clone was seen a handful of times. The rearrangement uses TRBV11-2 and TRBJ2-2; a possible D gene is TRBD2 (7 bases). The CDR3 runs 18 residues. From germline, CDR1 is SGHAT and CDR2 FQNNGV. Trimming removed 0 bases at V and 4 bases at J, with 18 bases between. The CDR3 spells CASSLDPAGARATGELFF. CDR3 bases: TGTGCCAGCAGCTTAGATCCCGCGGGGGCTCGCGCCACCGGGGAGCTGTTTTTT.

CDR3 DNA sequence: TGTGCCAGCAGCCAGGGACTCCCAGTCAATGAGCAGTTCTTC. This encodes CASSQGLPVNEQFF. The chain recombines TRBV11-2 with TRBJ2-1, with TRBD2 as a possible D gene (6 bases). The V gene's germline CDR1 is SGHAT and CDR2 FQNNGV. The V and J ends lost 5 bases and 6 bases respectively, with 14 bases between them. CDR3 length: 14 amino acids.

The chain joins TRBV13 to TRBJ1-2; 7 positions agree with TRBD1. The CDR3 spans 15 residues. V was clipped by 9 bases and J by 4 bases; unmatched bases: 14. From germline, CDR1 is PRHDT and CDR2 FYEKMQ (reference sequence). CDR3 sequence (DNA): TGTGCCAGTTCCCAGGGGGGTAAGGTGTCCTATGGCTACACCTTC. It specifies CASSQGGKVSYGYTF.

The V gene is TRBV5-4, the J gene TRBJ2-5; 7 positions match TRBD2. This CDR3 spans 14 amino acids. Looked up from germline, CDR1 is SGHNT and CDR2 is YYREEE (reference sequence). The trim removed 4 bases at V and 5 bases at J, leaving 8 bases unmatched. The CDR3 region is CASSPRAGGETQYF. The CDR3 nucleotides read TGTGCCAGCAGCCCTAGGGCCGGGGGGGAGACCCAGTACTTC.

The CDR3 region has the DNA TGTGCCAGCAGCTTAGATTTGACAGGAGCCATAGGATCGGGGGAGCAGTACTTC. It specifies CASSLDLTGAIGSGEQYF. J is TRBJ2-7 and V is TRBV11-1; D possibly corresponds to TRBD1 (6 bases). Trimming pared 1 base from V and 7 bases from J, leaving 26 bases between. Germline assignment: CDR1 SGHAT and CDR2 FQDESV (reference sequence). The CDR3 has 18 residues.

V and J are TRBV6-5 and TRBJ1-2; a possible D gene is TRBD1 (6 bases). The CDR3 length is 13 residues. V was pared by 6 bases and J by 5 bases, with 13 bases between. Germline values: CDR1 MNHEY, CDR2 SVGAGI. The CDR3 nucleotides are TGTGCCAGCAGACTAGGGGGGGATTATGGCTACACCTTC. Translated: CASRLGGDYGYTF.

V is TRBV7-2 and J is TRBJ2-3; TRBD2 aligns across 8 bases. The trim removed 0 bases at V and 4 bases at J, leaving 3 bases unmatched. There are 15 residues in the CDR3. Per the germline V gene, CDR1 is SGHTA and CDR2 is FQGNSA. The CDR3 here is CASSLAGAGADTQYF. The CDR3 DNA follows: TGTGCCAGCAGCTTAGCGGGAGCGGGAGCAGATACGCAGTATTTT.